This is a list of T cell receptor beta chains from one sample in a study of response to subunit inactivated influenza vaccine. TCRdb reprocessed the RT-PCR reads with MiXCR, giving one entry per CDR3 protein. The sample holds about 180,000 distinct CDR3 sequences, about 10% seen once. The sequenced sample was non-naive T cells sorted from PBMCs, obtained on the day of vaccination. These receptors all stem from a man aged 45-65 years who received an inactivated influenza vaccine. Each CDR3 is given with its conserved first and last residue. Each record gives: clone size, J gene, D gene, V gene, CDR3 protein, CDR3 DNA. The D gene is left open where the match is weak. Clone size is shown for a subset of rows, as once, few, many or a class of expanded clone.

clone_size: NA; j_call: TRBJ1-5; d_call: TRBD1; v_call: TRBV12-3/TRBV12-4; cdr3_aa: CASSIYGTGENQPQHF; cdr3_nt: TGTGCCAGCAGTATATACGGGACAGGGGAAAATCAGCCCCAGCATTTT
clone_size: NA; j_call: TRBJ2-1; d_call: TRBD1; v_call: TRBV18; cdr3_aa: CASSRDREVNEQFF; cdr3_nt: TGTGCCAGCTCACGGGACAGGGAGGTGAATGAGCAGTTCTTC
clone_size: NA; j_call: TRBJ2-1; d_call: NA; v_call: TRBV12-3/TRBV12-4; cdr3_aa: CASSWDLPQSYNEQFF; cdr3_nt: TGTGCCAGCAGTTGGGATCTTCCTCAATCCTACAATGAGCAGTTCTTC
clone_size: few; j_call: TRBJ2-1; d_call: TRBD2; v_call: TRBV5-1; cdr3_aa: CASRPTSGTTYNEQFF; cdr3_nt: TGCGCCAGCAGACCAACTAGCGGGACCACCTACAATGAGCAGTTCTTC
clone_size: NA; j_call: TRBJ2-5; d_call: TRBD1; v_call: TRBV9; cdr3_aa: CASSGRGTGTTQTQYF; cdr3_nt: TGTGCCAGCAGCGGCAGGGGGACAGGGACGACACAGACCCAGTACTTC
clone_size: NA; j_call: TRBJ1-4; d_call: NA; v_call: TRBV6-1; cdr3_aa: CASRPRGVGNEKLFF; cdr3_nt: TGTGCCAGCAGACCCCGGGGAGTCGGTAATGAAAAACTGTTTTTT
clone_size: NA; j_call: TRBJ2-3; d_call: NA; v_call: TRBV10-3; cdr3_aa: CAISEGGDTQYF; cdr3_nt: TGTGCCATCAGCGAGGGGGGTGATACGCAGTATTTT
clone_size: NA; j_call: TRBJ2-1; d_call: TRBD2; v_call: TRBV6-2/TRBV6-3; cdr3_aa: CASSTGLGYNEQFF; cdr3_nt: TGTGCCAGCAGTACCGGACTAGGGTACAATGAGCAGTTCTTC
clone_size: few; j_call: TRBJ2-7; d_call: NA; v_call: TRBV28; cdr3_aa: CASSFRFGGPTSYEQYF; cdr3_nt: TGTGCCAGCAGTTTTAGGTTTGGAGGGCCGACCTCCTACGAGCAGTACTTC
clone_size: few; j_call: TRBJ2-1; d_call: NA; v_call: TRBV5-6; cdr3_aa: CASSRQPHEQFF; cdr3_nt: TGTGCCAGCAGTCGACAGCCCCATGAGCAGTTCTTC
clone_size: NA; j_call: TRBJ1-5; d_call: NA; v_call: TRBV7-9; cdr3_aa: CASSPIGDYSNQPQHF; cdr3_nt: TGTGCCAGCAGCCCCATCGGGGATTATAGCAATCAGCCCCAGCATTTT
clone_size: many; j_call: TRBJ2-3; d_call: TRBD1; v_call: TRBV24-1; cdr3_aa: CATSDANRGRTDTQYF; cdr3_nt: TGTGCCACCAGTGATGCGAACAGGGGGCGCACAGATACGCAGTATTTT
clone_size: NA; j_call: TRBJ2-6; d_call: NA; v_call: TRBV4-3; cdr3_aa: CASSQEVSGAGANVLTF; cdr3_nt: TGCGCCAGCAGCCAAGAAGTGTCGGGGGCTGGGGCCAACGTCCTGACTTTC
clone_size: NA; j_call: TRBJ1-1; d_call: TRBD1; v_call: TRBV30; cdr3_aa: CAWTRDRGTEAFF; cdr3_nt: TGTGCCTGGACCCGGGACAGGGGCACTGAAGCTTTCTTT
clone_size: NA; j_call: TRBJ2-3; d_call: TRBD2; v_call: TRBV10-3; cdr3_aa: CAIRLAGGTDTQYF; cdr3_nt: TGTGCCATCAGACTAGCGGGAGGGACAGATACGCAGTATTTT
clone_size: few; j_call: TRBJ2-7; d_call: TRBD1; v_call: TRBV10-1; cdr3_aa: CASGDRVYEQYF; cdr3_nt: TGCGCCAGCGGGGACAGGGTCTACGAGCAGTACTTC
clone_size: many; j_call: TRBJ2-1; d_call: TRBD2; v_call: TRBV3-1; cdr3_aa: CASSPPSGSYNEQFF; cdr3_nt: TGTGCCAGCAGCCCTCCTAGCGGTTCCTACAATGAGCAGTTCTTC
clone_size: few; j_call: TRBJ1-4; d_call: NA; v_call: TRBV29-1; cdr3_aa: CSVDRGGTGQLFF; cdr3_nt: TGCAGCGTTGATCGGGGAGGGACCGGGCAACTGTTTTTT
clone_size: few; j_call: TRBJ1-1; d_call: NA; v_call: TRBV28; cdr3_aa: CASGRTGNTEAFF; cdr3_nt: TGTGCCAGCGGGCGGACGGGGAACACTGAAGCTTTCTTT
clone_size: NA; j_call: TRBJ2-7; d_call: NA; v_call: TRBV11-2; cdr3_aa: CASSLEPRSYEQYF; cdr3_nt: TGTGCCAGCAGCTTAGAACCACGCTCCTACGAGCAGTACTTC
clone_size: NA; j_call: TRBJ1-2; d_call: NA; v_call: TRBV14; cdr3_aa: CASSQDPFTLANYGYTF; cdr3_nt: TGTGCCAGCAGCCAAGATCCGTTTACTTTAGCTAACTATGGCTACACCTTC
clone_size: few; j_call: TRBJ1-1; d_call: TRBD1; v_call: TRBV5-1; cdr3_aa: CASSPGQYTEAFF; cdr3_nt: TGCGCCAGCAGCCCGGGACAGTACACTGAAGCTTTCTTT
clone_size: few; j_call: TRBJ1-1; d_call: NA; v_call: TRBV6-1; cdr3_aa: CASKNGQGRMNTEAFF; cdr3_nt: TGTGCCAGCAAAAACGGTCAGGGCAGAATGAACACTGAAGCTTTCTTT
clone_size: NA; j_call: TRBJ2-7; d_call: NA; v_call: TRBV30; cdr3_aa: CAWSGGRNEQYF; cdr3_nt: TGTGCCTGGAGTGGGGGGCGGAACGAGCAGTACTTC
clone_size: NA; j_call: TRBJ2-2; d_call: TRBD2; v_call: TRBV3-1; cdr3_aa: CASSQERLAGGGTGELFF; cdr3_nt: TGTGCCAGCAGCCAAGAACGGCTAGCGGGGGGGGGCACCGGGGAGCTGTTTTTT
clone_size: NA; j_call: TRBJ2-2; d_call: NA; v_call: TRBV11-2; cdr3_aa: CASSLNTPGGGGELFF; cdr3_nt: TGTGCCAGCAGCTTGAACACCCCCGGAGGGGGCGGGGAGCTGTTTTTT
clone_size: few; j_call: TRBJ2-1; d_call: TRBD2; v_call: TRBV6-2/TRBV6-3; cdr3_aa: CASTPGLAGYNEQFF; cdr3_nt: TGTGCCAGCACCCCAGGACTAGCGGGTTACAATGAGCAGTTCTTC
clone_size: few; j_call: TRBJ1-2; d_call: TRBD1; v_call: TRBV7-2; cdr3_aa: CASSLAGTGSYGYTF; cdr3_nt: TGTGCCAGCAGCTTAGCCGGGACAGGGTCGTATGGCTACACCTTC
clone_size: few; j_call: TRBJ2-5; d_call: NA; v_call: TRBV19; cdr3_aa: CASSSTMKGETQYF; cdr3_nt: TGTGCCAGTAGTAGCACAATGAAGGGGGAGACCCAGTACTTC
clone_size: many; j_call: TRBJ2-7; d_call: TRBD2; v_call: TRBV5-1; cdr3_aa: CASSFDGTRTYEQYF; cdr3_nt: TGCGCCAGCAGCTTTGACGGGACTAGAACCTACGAGCAGTACTTC
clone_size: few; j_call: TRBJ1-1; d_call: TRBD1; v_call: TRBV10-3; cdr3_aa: CAIRMNRGTEAFF; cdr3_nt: TGTGCCATCAGGATGAACAGGGGAACTGAAGCTTTCTTT